Sequencing of this T cell receptor beta chain was carried out in a study of T cell repertoires in cytomegalovirus infection. Trimming shortened V by 5 bases and J by 2 bases, and 19 bases separated the two germline ends. The CDR3 consists of 16 residues. Germline values: CDR1 SGHTA, CDR2 FQGNSA. A single record per CDR3 protein comes from TCRdb applying MiXCR to the reads. The top ten hold over 15% of the sample, which has roughly 730,000 distinct CDR3 sequences, around 35% seen once. This clonotype has just a few counts. Its antigen remains unknown. The material was cultured PBMCs, obtained from culture after CMV antigen stimulation. This sequence was found in a human donor in good health (CMV status not recorded). Some clones in this sample may be carry-over from other donors' samples. V gene TRBV7-2 combines with J gene TRBJ2-7, with a possible D match to TRBD1 (6 bases). The DNA for the CDR3 is TGTGCCAGCAGCAAAAGGACAGCCTATCATCCCTACGAGCAGTACTTC. Its translation is CASSKRTAYHPYEQYF. The full variable domain, completed using reference TRBV7-2 and TRBJ2-7, is GAGVSQSPSNKVTEKGKDVELRCDPISGHTALYWYRQSLGQGLEFLIYFQGNSAPDKSGLPSDRFSAERTGGSVSTLTIQRTQQEDSAVYLCASSKRTAYHPYEQYFGPGTRLTVT.